The next 3 T cell receptor beta chains were all read from a single sample in a study of vaccination effects on CD4 cells after COVID-19. Data came from immunoSEQ multiplex PCR; TCRdb stores just in-frame clones and leaves some out. The data show tens of thousands of clones, around 72% seen once. Culturing for 10 days preceded CD4+ T cell isolation. The person acquired a PCR-confirmed SARS-CoV-2 infection between March and December 2020. Each participant was administered two doses of either the BNT162b2 or the mRNA-1273 vaccine. Which antigens these TCRs recognize remains unknown. The specimen was CD4+ T cells from PBMCs cultured without peptide, collected after COVID-19 vaccination. These receptor sequences come from a human donor who had a prior SARS-CoV-2 infection.

The chain has TRBV5-6 and TRBJ2-5; D is uncertain. V lost 4 bases and J lost 5, with 12 bases in between. Looked up from germline, CDR1 is SGHDT and CDR2 is YYEEEE. This CDR3 spans 13 amino acids. As DNA, the CDR3 is TGTGCCAGCAGCGGATGGGTATCGGAGACCCAGTACTTC. This encodes CASSGWVSETQYF.

The chain links TRBV29-1 to TRBJ1-2; no clear D gene. This CDR3 spans 12 amino acids. Per germline, CDR1 SQVTM and CDR2 ANQGSEA. V shed 4 bases and J shed 4 bases, with 10 bases lying between them. The CDR3 region has the DNA TGCAGCGTTGGATACGGAACCTATGGCTACACCTTC. Encoded protein: CSVGYGTYGYTF.

V usage is TRBV30 and J usage is TRBJ1-5; 10 nucleotides match TRBD1. V shed 3 bases, J shed 3 bases, and the junction held 5 bases outside the gene matches. Germline-derived CDR1 and CDR2 are GTSNPN and SVGIG (reference sequence). This CDR3 has 15 residues. CDR3 region: CAWSVGTGANQPQHF. The CDR3 bases are TGTGCCTGGAGCGTCGGGACAGGGGCCAATCAGCCCCAGCATTTT.